A selection of T cell receptor beta chains follows, all from one sample in a study of circulating CD8 cells and anti-PD-1 response in melanoma. TCRdb re-called the reads with MiXCR, one entry per CDR3 protein. The sample carries some 1,000 distinct CDR3 sequences, approximately 9.8% recorded once. Specimen: CD8+ T cells from PBMCs, collected at baseline or after one month of anti-PD-1 therapy (not recorded which). All receptors derive from a human donor with melanoma. Both conserved end residues are part of each CDR3. D genes are given only for firm matches. Size is stated for part of the rows, as once, few or many counts, or as a class when the clone is expanded.

length,V,D,size,J,DNA,CDR3
14,TRBV6-5,TRBD1,.,TRBJ1-5,TGTGCCAGCAGTTCGTCGACAGGGTATCAGCCCCAGCATTTT,CASSSSTGYQPQHF
12,TRBV19,TRBD1,medium-sized,TRBJ1-1,TGTGCCAGTAAAACTCCAGGGGGGGAAGCTTTCTTT,CASKTPGGEAFF
15,TRBV19,TRBD2,large,TRBJ2-1,TGTGCCAGTAGACGCGCCAGCGGGGGGAACAATGAGCAGTTCTTC,CASRRASGGNNEQFF
15,TRBV19,TRBD1,medium-sized,TRBJ1-5,TGTGCCAGTAGTATCGGACAGGGGCGATTTCAGCCCCAGCATTTT,CASSIGQGRFQPQHF
13,TRBV4-2,.,medium-sized,TRBJ1-1,TGTGCCAGCAGCCTGGTGGGGAACACTGAAGCTTTCTTT,CASSLVGNTEAFF
15,TRBV12-3/TRBV12-4,.,medium-sized,TRBJ2-7,TGTGCCAGCAGTCCACCCCCGGGGGAAGGAGGCGAGCAGTACTTC,CASSPPPGEGGEQYF
17,TRBV12-3/TRBV12-4,TRBD2,medium-sized,TRBJ2-3,TGTGCCAGCAGTCTCCCTAGCGGGGGGGCAGGAGCAGATACGCAGTATTTT,CASSLPSGGAGADTQYF
17,TRBV5-4,TRBD2,medium-sized,TRBJ2-1,TGTGCCAGCAGCTTGATACTCGGGGGGGCGTCCTACAATGAGCAGTTCTTC,CASSLILGGASYNEQFF
15,TRBV4-3,TRBD2,few,TRBJ2-7,TGCGCCAGCAGCCAAGATAAAGCTAGCGGGGGAGGGCAGTACTTC,CASSQDKASGGGQYF
14,TRBV27,TRBD2,medium-sized,TRBJ2-3,TGTGCCAGCAGTTCAGGACTAGCGGGGGGTACGCAGTATTTT,CASSSGLAGGTQYF
14,TRBV19,.,medium-sized,TRBJ2-7,TGTGCCAGTAGTATAAGAGGGCTTTCCTACGAGCAGTACTTC,CASSIRGLSYEQYF
13,TRBV19,.,.,TRBJ2-1,TGTGCCAGTCGGGACTCGGCCTACAATGAGCAGTTCTTC,CASRDSAYNEQFF